What follows is one TCR beta chain and its context. Its antigen remains unknown. This CDR3 region has 14 residues. V shed 2 bases and J 2 bases; nucleotides not matched to a gene: 1. The germline V gene encodes CDR1 SGHDT and CDR2 YYEEEE. Clones were read by immunoSEQ multiplex PCR, and TCRdb kept only the in-frame ones, dropping some. Of about 110,000 clones in the sample, 93% were seen once. The sample is drawn from a study of graft-versus-host responses after intestinal transplantation. The TCR originated in a human donor who received an intestinal transplant. The chain uses TRBV5-6 and TRBJ2-1; 7 bases are shared with TRBD2. Sequencing was performed on unstimulated CD8+ T cells sorted from spleen or lymph node cells, taken before intestinal transplant. The CDR3, as DNA: TGTGCCAGCAGCTTAGCGGGGACCTACAATGAGCAGTTCTTC. The encoded protein is CASSLAGTYNEQFF.